These 29 T cell receptor beta chains came from one sample sequenced in a study of identifying expanded T cells in peripheral blood. Data came from immunoSEQ multiplex PCR; TCRdb stores just in-frame clones and leaves some out. The profile shows about 52,000 clones, less than 85% of them singletons. Sequencing was performed on blood. These receptors were obtained from a person aged 18 to 75 in good health.

The chain uses TRBV7-8 and TRBJ1-5; a weak D match, TRBD1 (6 bases). There are 17 residues in the CDR3. Trimming stripped 2 bases from V and 2 bases from J, with 16 bases between. The germline CDR1 and CDR2 sequences are SGHVS and FQNEAQ. DNA for the CDR3: TGTGCCAGCAGCTTAAGGCGTTTGAACAGGGGCAATCAGCCCCAGCATTTT. Protein sequence: CASSLRRLNRGNQPQHF.

The chain carries TRBV12-5 and TRBJ2-1; tentatively, D is TRBD2 (6 bases). CDR3 size: 18 residues. Trimming pared 4 bases from V and 3 bases from J, leaving 22 bases between. CDR1 and CDR2 (germline): LGHNT, FRNRAP. The CDR3 DNA reads TGTGCTAGTGGTTCCGGGGGTGGGCGGCAGGGCCTCTACAATGAGCAGTTCTTC. Translating it yields CASGSGGGRQGLYNEQFF. The whole variable domain, remainder taken from reference TRBV12-5 and TRBJ2-1, is DARVTQTPRHKVTEMGQEVTMRCQPILGHNTVFWYRQTMMQGLELLAYFRNRAPLDDSGMPKDRFSAEMPDATLATLKIQPSEPRDSAVYFCASGSGGGRQGLYNEQFFGPGTRLTVL.

V usage is TRBV5-6 and J usage is TRBJ2-1, with D tentatively TRBD2 (5 bases). V lost 4 bases to trimming and J lost 0 bases, with 8 bases between them. CDR1 and CDR2 from the germline V gene are SGHDT and YYEEEE. CDR3 size: 14 residues. CDR3 residues: CASSPGDSYNEQFF. For the CDR3, the DNA is TGTGCCAGCAGCCCCGGGGACTCCTACAATGAGCAGTTCTTC.

The rearrangement uses TRBV10-3 and TRBJ2-1; 11 nucleotides line up with TRBD1. The CDR3 length is 16 residues. The V gene's germline CDR1 is ENHRY and CDR2 SYGVKD. V was pared by 4 bases and J by 7 bases, with 9 bases of the junction left unmatched. The CDR3 region is CAISGSGRDRGNEQFF. Written as DNA, the CDR3 is TGTGCCATCAGTGGGTCCGGACGGGACAGGGGGAATGAGCAGTTCTTC.

This chain connects TRBV7-8 to TRBJ2-3; 7 bases are a match to TRBD2. Germline CDR1 is SGHVS and CDR2 is FQNEAQ. CDR3 length equals 18 residues. V shed 5 bases and J 2 bases; nucleotides not matched to a gene: 16. CDR3 nucleotides: TGTGCCAGCAGCCCTACCCACCTGACTAGCTCATCCACAGATACGCAGTATTTT. It codes for CASSPTHLTSSSTDTQYF. The variable domain in full, completed from reference TRBV7-8 and TRBJ2-3, reads GAGVSQSPRYKVAKRGQDVALRCDPISGHVSLFWYQQALGQGPEFLTYFQNEAQLDKSGLPSDRFFAERPEGSVSTLKIQRTQQEDSAVYLCASSPTHLTSSSTDTQYFGPGTRLTVL.

The genes are TRBV11-2 and TRBJ2-7; 11 bases agree with TRBD2. After removal of 10 bases from V and 5 bases from J, the junction contained 10 bases not matched to a gene. The CDR3 has 14 amino acids. Germline CDR1 and CDR2: SGHAT and FQNNGV. CDR3 DNA sequence: TGTGCCACCCAAATACTAGCGGGAGCTAACGAGCAGTACTTC. As protein: CATQILAGANEQYF.

This chain joins TRBV7-2 and TRBJ2-7, with 8 positions matching TRBD1. V lost 5 bases and J lost 2; bases outside the gene matches: 5. The length of the CDR3 is 14 residues. Germline-derived CDR1 and CDR2 are SGHTA and FQGNSA. For the CDR3, the DNA is TGTGCCAGCAGCACCGACAGGGGAGCCTACGAGCAGTACTTC. Residues: CASSTDRGAYEQYF. Using reference TRBV7-2 and TRBJ2-7 for the parts outside the CDR3, the full variable domain is GAGVSQSPSNKVTEKGKDVELRCDPISGHTALYWYRQSLGQGLEFLIYFQGNSAPDKSGLPSDRFSAERTGGSVSTLTIQRTQQEDSAVYLCASSTDRGAYEQYFGPGTRLTVT.

This chain links TRBV11-3 with TRBJ2-2; no firm D call. Germline CDR1 reads SGHNT; CDR2 reads YENEEA. CDR3 length equals 13 residues. V was clipped by 0 bases and J by 7 bases, with 6 bases between them. Here the CDR3 DNA reads TGTGCCAGCAGCTTAGATTTTAGCGGGGAGCTGTTTTTT. This codes for CASSLDFSGELFF.

This chain uses TRBV18 with TRBJ1-1; D not certain. Germline V lookup: CDR1 KGHSH, CDR2 LQKENI. The germline V and J ends were trimmed by 0 bases and 3 bases, with 5 bases remaining between them. This CDR3 contains 13 residues. Here the CDR3 reads CASSPPWDTEAFF. The CDR3 nucleotides read TGTGCCAGCTCACCACCCTGGGACACTGAAGCTTTCTTT.

V and J are TRBV6-6 and TRBJ1-3; 7 nucleotides agree with TRBD1. The germline gives CDR1 MNHNY, CDR2 SVGAGI (reference sequence). The CDR3 spans 14 residues. V was pared by 6 bases and J by 3 bases, with 5 bases of the junction left unmatched. The chain's CDR3 is CASSFDRDGNTIYF. In DNA, the CDR3 is TGTGCCAGCAGCTTCGACAGGGATGGAAACACCATATATTTT.

The chain is built from TRBV28 and TRBJ1-1, with D unresolved. CDR3 length: 11 amino acids. V was trimmed by 3 bases and J by 11 bases, leaving 10 bases between them. Looked up from germline, CDR1 is MDHEN and CDR2 is SYDVKM. CDR3 amino acids: CASSLGMGAFF. CDR3 sequence (DNA): TGTGCCAGCAGTTTGGGGATGGGGGCTTTCTTT.

The genes are TRBV4-3 and TRBJ2-5; D is unresolved. V was cut by 1 base and J by 4 bases, with 13 bases left in between. CDR1 and CDR2 from the germline V gene are LGHNA and YSLEER. The CDR3 spans 15 residues. CDR3 region: CASSQGLWGGETQYF. For the CDR3, the DNA is TGCGCCAGCAGCCAAGGGCTCTGGGGTGGAGAGACCCAGTACTTC.

This sequence joins TRBV18 and TRBJ1-1, with 8 nucleotides matching TRBD1. Germline V gene data show CDR1 as KGHSH and CDR2 as LQKENI. Trimming at V came to 5 bases and at J to 1 base, leaving 3 bases not matched to a gene. The CDR3 totals 14 residues. The CDR3 DNA sequence: TGTGCCAGCTCAAGGACAGGGAAGAACACTGAAGCTTTCTTT. Amino acids: CASSRTGKNTEAFF.

CDR3 bases: TGCGCCAGCAGCTTGGGTCATAGCGGGAGTAGCGGGGAGCTGTTTTTT. Translating it yields CASSLGHSGSSGELFF. V and J are TRBV5-1 and TRBJ2-2, with TRBD2 identical over 9 bases. Germline V gene data show CDR1 as SGHRS and CDR2 as YFSETQ. The V segment lost 0 bases and the J segment 7 bases; nucleotides outside the gene matches: 7. This CDR3 spans 16 amino acids.

The chain uses TRBV7-6 and TRBJ2-7, with 10 bases that match TRBD2. After removal of 5 bases from V and 4 bases from J, the junction contained 8 bases not matched to a gene. The germline V gene encodes CDR1 SGHVS and CDR2 FNYEAQ. The CDR3 consists of 15 residues. The CDR3 reads CASSQEVAGGYEQYF. The CDR3 DNA is TGTGCCAGCAGCCAAGAGGTAGCGGGAGGATACGAGCAGTACTTC.

The rearrangement links TRBV6-5 to TRBJ2-3; 8 bases are a match to TRBD2. This CDR3 is 15 amino acids long. Germline-derived CDR1 and CDR2 are MNHEY and SVGAGI. The V segment lost 6 bases and the J segment 0 bases; nucleotides outside the gene matches: 5. The CDR3 loop is CASRLAGSSTDTQYF. As DNA, the CDR3 is TGTGCCAGCAGGCTAGCGGGTTCTAGCACAGATACGCAGTATTTT.

V and J are TRBV2 and TRBJ1-2; 10 bases match TRBD1. The CDR3 totals 15 residues. CDR1 is SNHLY, CDR2 FYNNEI, per germline. The V and J ends lost 5 bases and 7 bases, in that order; junction bases with no gene match: 10. The CDR3 DNA reads as TGTGCCAGCAGTCCAGAGGTGACAGGGGGCTCTGGCTACACCTTC. This encodes CASSPEVTGGSGYTF.

The chain is built from TRBV30 and TRBJ1-2; D might be TRBD1 (5 bases). The CDR3 extends over 13 amino acids. Germline assignment: CDR1 GTSNPN and CDR2 SVGIG (reference sequence). V was clipped by 3 bases and J by 5 bases, with 13 bases between them. The CDR3, as DNA: TGTGCCTGGAGAGGGGCGGGATATTATGGCTACACCTTC. It specifies CAWRGAGYYGYTF.

As concerns this clone: No conserved phenylalanine or tryptophan ends this CDR3, so it is likely a read error. No DNA is shown, since the ends of the CDR3 on it are uncertain; the CDR3 is the one TCRdb lists. The chain recombines TRBV6-5 with TRBJ2-7. In germline, CDR1 is MNHEY, CDR2 SVGAGI. The CDR3 is made up of 10 amino acids, end residues included. The CDR3 reads CASSSVQGPI.

This chain connects TRBV4-1 to TRBJ2-1; 7 positions match TRBD1. This CDR3 is built from 11 residues. V was clipped by 3 bases and J by 10 bases; unmatched bases: 0. Germline V gives CDR1 MGHRA, CDR2 YSYEKL. The CDR3: CASSQDREQFF. The CDR3 bases are TGCGCCAGCAGCCAGGACAGGGAGCAGTTCTTC.

The chain joins TRBV29-1 to TRBJ1-2; perhaps TRBD1 as D (6 bases). The CDR3 extends over 12 amino acids. Germline V CDR1 and CDR2: SQVTM, ANQGSEA. Trimming took off 4 bases at V and 4 bases at J, with 10 bases between the two ends. The CDR3 DNA sequence: TGCAGCGTTGCGGGGGCCCCCTATGGCTACACCTTC. This encodes CSVAGAPYGYTF.

V is TRBV5-4 and J is TRBJ1-2; 8 bases map to TRBD1. CDR3 length equals 15 residues. V was clipped by 0 bases and J by 4 bases; unmatched bases: 5. CDR1 is SGHNT, CDR2 YYREEE, per germline (reference sequence). CDR3 residues: CASSLASGGFYGYTF. The CDR3 DNA sequence: TGTGCCAGCAGCTTGGCCTCAGGGGGCTTCTATGGCTACACCTTC.

The DNA of the CDR3 is TGTGCCAGCAGATCAGGGGCTGGAAACACCATATATTTT. Translated: CASRSGAGNTIYF. The chain uses TRBV2 and TRBJ1-3; TRBD1 is a possible D gene (6 bases). The germline V and J ends were trimmed by 6 bases and 2 bases, with 8 bases remaining between them. The CDR3 is made up of 13 amino acids. The germline gives CDR1 SNHLY, CDR2 FYNNEI.

The chain uses TRBV6-5 and TRBJ1-1; D perhaps matches TRBD1 (5 bases). Germline V gives CDR1 MNHEY, CDR2 SVGAGI. Trimming left V 2 bases short and J 1 base short, with 5 bases between. The CDR3 is 13 residues long. CDR3: CASSYDRNTEAFF. For the CDR3, the DNA is TGTGCCAGCAGTTACGACAGGAACACTGAAGCTTTCTTT.

V and J are TRBV2 and TRBJ2-1, with a weak D call TRBD1 (5 bases). From germline, CDR1 is SNHLY and CDR2 FYNNEI. V was pared by 5 bases and J by 8 bases, with 13 bases between. The CDR3 length is 13 residues. The CDR3 region has the DNA TGTGCCAGCAGTCCAAACCTCAGGGATGAGCAGTTCTTC. Its translation is CASSPNLRDEQFF.

The rearrangement joins TRBV7-2 to TRBJ2-1; 11 bases fit TRBD2. J was trimmed by 7 bases and V by 0 bases; bases with no gene match: 8. CDR1 and CDR2 from the germline V gene are SGHTA and FQGNSA. The CDR3 runs to 17 residues. The CDR3 sequence: CASSLAGGLAGGNEQFF. The CDR3 DNA is TGTGCCAGCAGCTTAGCCGGCGGTCTAGCGGGAGGAAATGAGCAGTTCTTC.

This clone was seen just once. The chain combines TRBV6-4 with TRBJ1-5, with a possible D match to TRBD1 (6 bases). Trimming took 6 bases from V and 9 from J, leaving 21 bases between them. The CDR3 runs to 15 residues. Germline V gene lookup returns CDR1 MRHNA and CDR2 SNTAGT. CDR3 sequence reads: CASRGVRGKGLPQHF. The DNA for the CDR3 is TGTGCCAGCAGGGGGGTTAGGGGGAAGGGGCTGCCCCAGCATTTT.

This sequence joins TRBV2 and TRBJ2-7; D possibly uses TRBD1 or TRBD2 (6 bases each). CDR1 is SNHLY, CDR2 FYNNEI, per germline. Trimming cost V 6 bases and J 1 base, with 10 bases left between them. CDR3 length: 13 amino acids. The CDR3 sequence: CASRGAGSYEQYV. For the CDR3, the DNA is TGTGCCAGCAGGGGGGCGGGGTCCTACGAGCAGTACGTC.

The chain combines TRBV21-1 with TRBJ2-5. TRBV21-1 is marked as a pseudogene. The CDR3 runs 17 residues. CDR3 nucleotides: TGTGCCAGCAGCAAAGAGTCACCAGGACCTTGGGGAGAGACCCAGTACTTC. It translates to CASSKESPGPWGETQYF.